Below, 25 T cell receptor beta chains from the same sample are listed, as sequenced in a study of type 1 and type 2 diabetes patients. Genomic DNA was the PCR template. The TCR beta CDR3 region was amplified using 30 forward and 13 reverse primers. Via MiXCR, TCRdb re-called the multiplex PCR reads, giving one row per CDR3 protein. The table lists a few hundred thousand distinct CDR3 sequences, more than 40% of them singletons. The sequencing input was peripheral blood mononuclear cells (PBMCs). These receptors were obtained from a man in his late teens or twenties with type 2 diabetes.

Comments on this clonotype: The junction departs from the called germline gene at one end, perhaps through a read error. V and J are TRBV7-3 and TRBJ2-1, with D possibly matching TRBD1 (5 bases). CDR3 length equals 14 residues. Germline assignment: CDR1 SGHTA and CDR2 FQGTGA. CDR3 protein: CAISPGLTGSEQFF. The CDR3 coding sequence is TGTGCCATCAGCCCGGGCTTAACAGGCTCTGAGCAGTTCTTC.

This chain uses TRBV7-3 with TRBJ2-5, with 7 bases matching TRBD2. The DNA end lines up better with TRBJ2-1; the J call may be wrong. Germline lookup yields CDR1 SGHTA and CDR2 FQGTGA. This CDR3 has 16 amino acids. CDR3 loop: CASSLMGQTSTHEQFF. The CDR3 DNA reads as TGTGCCAGCAGCTTAATGGGCCAGACTAGCACCCATGAGCAGTTCTTC.

This chain uses TRBV30 with TRBJ2-7; TRBD1 matches at 11 bases. The CDR3 length is 14 residues. V dropped 0 bases and J dropped 3; count of bases not matched to a gene: 1. Germline V gene lookup returns CDR1 GTSNPN and CDR2 SVGIG (reference sequence). The chain's CDR3 is CAWSVGTGGYEQYF. DNA for the CDR3: TGTGCCTGGAGTGTAGGGACAGGGGGCTACGAGCAGTACTTC.

This clonotype was seen many times. This sequence joins TRBV10-1 and TRBJ1-2; perhaps TRBD1 as D (5 bases). This CDR3 comprises 13 residues. V was shortened by 8 bases and J by 8 bases, with 18 bases between the two germline ends. Germline loops: CDR1 WNHNN, CDR2 SYGVQD (reference sequence). CDR3 residues: CASPNGTPGGYTF. CDR3 coding DNA: TGCGCCAGCCCGAACGGGACTCCCGGGGGCTACACCTTC.

This clonotype occurred a few times. The chain is built from TRBV20-1 and TRBJ1-1, with TRBD1 matching 7 bases. J gave up 3 bases and V 7 bases, and 8 bases lay outside the gene matches. The CDR3 length is 13 residues. Germline-derived CDR1 and CDR2 are DFQATT and SNEGSKA (reference sequence). CDR3 region: CSGRGTVHTEAFF. CDR3 DNA sequence: TGCAGTGGGCGGGGGACAGTACACACTGAAGCTTTCTTT.

The chain employs TRBV2 and TRBJ1-4; D is perhaps TRBD1 (6 bases). The germline gives CDR1 SNHLY, CDR2 FYNNEI. The CDR3 has 13 residues. The ends were cut back, 6 bases at V and 14 bases at J, with 19 bases in the middle. The CDR3 sequence is CASRAVVNRALFF. The CDR3 nucleotides are TGTGCCAGCAGGGCGGTAGTTAACAGGGCTCTGTTTTTT.

In its sample, this clonotype was seen many times. The chain links TRBV2 to TRBJ2-7; possibly TRBD1 or TRBD2 for D (6 bases each). V was cut by 1 base and J by 0 bases, with 16 bases left in between. The CDR3 spans 17 residues. The germline CDR1 and CDR2 sequences are SNHLY and FYNNEI. CDR3 protein: CASSEEGGQLSSYEQYF. CDR3 nucleotides: TGTGCCAGCAGTGAAGAGGGGGGACAACTTTCCTCCTACGAGCAGTACTTC. The entire variable domain, with the rest obtained from reference TRBV2 and TRBJ2-7, is as follows: EPEVTQTPSHQVTQMGQEVILRCVPISNHLYFYWYRQILGQKVEFLVSFYNNEISEKSEIFDDQFSVERPDGSNFTLKIRSTKLEDSAMYFCASSEEGGQLSSYEQYFGPGTRLTVT.

The V call is TRBV20-1, the J call TRBJ1-1; D possibly corresponds to TRBD1 (5 bases). The CDR3 is 13 residues long. Germline V gene lookup returns CDR1 DFQATT and CDR2 SNEGSKA (reference sequence). V lost 1 base, J lost 3 bases, and 9 bases lay in between. This CDR3 is CSARVRGDTEAFF. The DNA of the CDR3 is TGCAGTGCTAGAGTACGGGGGGACACTGAAGCTTTCTTT.

This clonotype has at least ten counts. The DNA of the CDR3 is TGTGCCAGCAGCCCCCCGGGACTAGCGGGACACAACACCGGGGAGCTGTTTTTT. This gives the protein CASSPPGLAGHNTGELFF. The J gene is TRBJ2-2, the V gene TRBV2; 13 nucleotides line up with TRBD2. This CDR3 spans 18 amino acids. With 6 bases clipped from V and 2 bases from J, the junction kept 9 bases outside the gene matches. Germline values: CDR1 SNHLY, CDR2 FYNNEI.

The V and J genes are TRBV12-3 or TRBV12-4 and TRBJ1-1; D ambiguous. This CDR3 is 13 amino acids long. Trimming shortened V by 4 bases and J by 5 bases, and 11 bases separated the two germline ends. The DNA for the CDR3 is TGTGCCAGCAGTTGGGCCGTAGGGACTGAAGCTTTCTTT. Protein: CASSWAVGTEAFF.

V and J are TRBV20-1 and TRBJ1-2; D remains ambiguous. Trimming stripped 5 bases from V and 8 bases from J, with 18 bases between. The CDR3 extends over 13 amino acids. Germline CDR1 DFQATT, CDR2 SNEGSKA (reference sequence). CDR3 sequence: CSASRLVFEGYTF. The DNA of the CDR3 is TGCAGTGCTTCCAGGCTCGTTTTTGAGGGCTACACCTTC.

This chain joins TRBV28 and TRBJ2-3; 11 positions agree with TRBD2. The V segment lost 6 bases and the J segment 0 bases; nucleotides outside the gene matches: 8. The CDR3 is 17 amino acids. The germline V gene encodes CDR1 MDHEN and CDR2 SYDVKM. DNA for the CDR3: TGTGCCAGCAGCCCGAAACTAGCGGGAGTGAGCACAGATACGCAGTATTTT. It translates to CASSPKLAGVSTDTQYF.

This clonotype was detected a few times. The J gene is TRBJ1-1, the V gene TRBV12-3 or TRBV12-4; the match to TRBD1 covers 8 bases. The CDR3 runs to 14 residues. Trimming at V came to 7 bases and at J to 4 bases, leaving 8 bases not matched to a gene. The CDR3 region is CASNQGAPSTEAFF. In nucleotides, the CDR3 is TGTGCCAGCAATCAGGGGGCCCCCAGCACTGAAGCTTTCTTT.

V usage is TRBV30 and J usage is TRBJ1-1, with D possibly matching TRBD1 (5 bases). CDR3 length: 12 residues. The germline V and J ends were trimmed by 5 bases and 5 bases, with 12 bases remaining between them. Germline V gene sequence: CDR1 GTSNPN, CDR2 SVGIG (reference sequence). Here the CDR3 reads CAWGLGGTEAFF. The CDR3 nucleotides are TGTGCCTGGGGCCTTGGGGGGACTGAAGCTTTCTTT.

This clonotype appeared a few times. V and J are TRBV19 and TRBJ1-6, with a possible D match to TRBD1 (5 bases). CDR1 and CDR2 from the germline V gene are LNHDA and SQIVND (reference sequence). This CDR3 has 14 residues. V lost 3 bases and J 7 bases, leaving 10 bases between the germline ends. The CDR3 loop is CASSIGTANSPLHF. The CDR3, as DNA: TGTGCCAGTAGTATTGGGACGGCAAATTCACCCCTCCACTTT.

Ten or more counts support this clonotype. This sequence joins TRBV25-1 and TRBJ2-5; D remains unclear. CDR3 length: 15 residues. V dropped 6 bases and J dropped 1 base, with 15 bases sitting between them. CDR1 and CDR2 (germline): MGHDK, SYGVNS. The DNA of the CDR3 is TGTGCCAGCAGCGCTGACTCGCGGACCCAAGAGACCCAGTACTTC. It is translated as CASSADSRTQETQYF.

The V and J genes are TRBV6-1 and TRBJ2-7, with 7 bases aligning to TRBD1. The CDR3 covers 15 residues. With V trimmed by 2 bases and J by 1 base, 5 bases remained unmatched. Germline V CDR1 and CDR2: MNHNS, SASEGT. This CDR3 reads CASSESEGASYEQYF. The CDR3 nucleotides are TGTGCCAGCAGTGAATCTGAGGGGGCATCCTACGAGCAGTACTTC.

This clonotype appeared a single time. The V call is TRBV20-1, the J call TRBJ2-7; D not resolved. Deletions cut 0 bases from V and 3 bases from J, with 9 bases between. Germline V gene lookup returns CDR1 DFQATT and CDR2 SNEGSKA (reference sequence). The CDR3 runs 13 residues. CDR3 in DNA: TGCAGTGCTAGAGATATAGGAATCTACGAGCAGTACTTC. Its protein product is CSARDIGIYEQYF.

This clonotype was detected a few times. The rearrangement joins TRBV12-3 or TRBV12-4 to TRBJ2-1; TRBD2 matches at 10 bases. With 5 bases clipped from V and 4 bases from J, the junction kept 8 bases outside the gene matches. The CDR3 runs to 16 residues. CDR3 nucleotides: TGTGCCAGCAGTCCCCTTAGCGGGGGGCGTTACAATGAGCAGTTCTTC. Protein sequence: CASSPLSGGRYNEQFF.

The chain carries TRBV12-5 and TRBJ2-7; weak D call: TRBD1 (6 bases). V lost 2 bases and J lost 4, with 9 bases in between. CDR3 length: 13 residues. Germline assignment: CDR1 LGHNT and CDR2 FRNRAP. The DNA for the CDR3 is TGTGCTAGTGGTTTGATTACAGGGTACGAGCAGTACTTC. Translation: CASGLITGYEQYF.

The chain recombines TRBV20-1 with TRBJ2-7; the match to TRBD2 covers 8 bases. The CDR3 is 14 amino acids. The trim removed 1 base at V and 0 bases at J, leaving 2 bases unmatched. Germline V gives CDR1 DFQATT, CDR2 SNEGSKA (reference sequence). The CDR3 here is CSARGLAISYEQYF. DNA of the CDR3: TGCAGTGCTAGAGGACTAGCGATCTCCTACGAGCAGTACTTC.

In its sample, this clonotype was seen once. This sequence may be a read error, since a much larger clone differs from it by one base. The rearrangement links TRBV10-3 to TRBJ1-4; D gene unclear. This CDR3 comprises 15 residues. Germline CDR1 ENHRY, CDR2 SYGVKD. CDR3 amino acids: CTISERGATNEKLFF. The CDR3 nucleotides are TGTACCATCAGTGAGCGAGGAGCGACTAATGAAAAACTGTTTTTT.

This chain uses TRBV12-3 or TRBV12-4 with TRBJ2-7, with a possible D match to TRBD1 (6 bases). This CDR3 comprises 14 residues. Trimming took off 4 bases at V and 0 bases at J, with 10 bases between the two ends. The CDR3 DNA is TGTGCCAGCAGTTACGGGACATTCTCCTACGAGCAGTACTTC. This codes for CASSYGTFSYEQYF.

The chain links TRBV15 to TRBJ2-1, with D perhaps TRBD1 (6 bases). The CDR3 spans 11 residues. V was trimmed by 0 bases and J by 13 bases, leaving 7 bases between them. Germline V gene lookup returns CDR1 LNHNV and CDR2 YYDKDF (reference sequence). The chain's CDR3 is CATSREDRQFF. CDR3 bases: TGTGCCACCAGCAGAGAGGACAGACAGTTCTTC.

The rearrangement links TRBV4-3 to TRBJ2-6; no firm D call. CDR3 length: 15 residues. The V end was cut by 1 base, the J end by 4 bases, with 8 bases between. Per the germline V gene, CDR1 is LGHNA and CDR2 is YSLEER. CDR3 loop: CASSQVAAGANVLTF. In nucleotides, the CDR3 is TGCGCCAGCAGCCAAGTTGCGGCCGGGGCCAACGTCCTGACTTTC.